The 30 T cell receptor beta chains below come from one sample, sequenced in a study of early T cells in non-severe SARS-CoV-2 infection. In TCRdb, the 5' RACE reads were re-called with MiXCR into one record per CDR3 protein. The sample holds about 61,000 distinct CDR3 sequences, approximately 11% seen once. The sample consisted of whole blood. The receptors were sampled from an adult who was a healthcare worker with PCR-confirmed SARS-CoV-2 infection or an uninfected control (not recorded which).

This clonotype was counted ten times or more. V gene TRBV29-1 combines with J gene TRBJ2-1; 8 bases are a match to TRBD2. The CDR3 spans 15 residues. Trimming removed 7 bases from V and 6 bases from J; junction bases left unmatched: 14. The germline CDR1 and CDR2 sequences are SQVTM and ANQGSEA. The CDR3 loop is CSALFLTSGSNEQFF. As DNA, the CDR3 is TGCAGCGCCCTTTTTCTGACCAGCGGGAGCAATGAGCAGTTCTTC.

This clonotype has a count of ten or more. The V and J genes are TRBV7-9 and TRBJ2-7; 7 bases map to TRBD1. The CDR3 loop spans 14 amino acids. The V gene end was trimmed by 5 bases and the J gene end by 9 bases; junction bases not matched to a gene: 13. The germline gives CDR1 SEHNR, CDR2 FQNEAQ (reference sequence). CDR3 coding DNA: TGTGCCAGCAGCCCGGTCTTGGGACCAGGGGGGCAGTACTTC. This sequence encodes CASSPVLGPGGQYF.

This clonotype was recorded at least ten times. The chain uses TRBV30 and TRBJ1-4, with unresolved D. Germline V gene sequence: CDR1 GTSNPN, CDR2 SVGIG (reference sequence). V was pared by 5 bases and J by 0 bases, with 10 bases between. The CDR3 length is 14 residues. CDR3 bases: TGTGCCTGGGGACGGATTGCAACTAATGAAAAACTGTTTTTT. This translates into CAWGRIATNEKLFF.

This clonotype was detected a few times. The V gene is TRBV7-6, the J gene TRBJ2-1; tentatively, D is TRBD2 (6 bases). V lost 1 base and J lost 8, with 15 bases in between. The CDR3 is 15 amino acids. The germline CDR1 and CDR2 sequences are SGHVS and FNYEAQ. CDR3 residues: CASSLEVTSVHEQFF. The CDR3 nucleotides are TGTGCCAGCAGCTTAGAGGTGACTAGTGTCCATGAGCAGTTCTTC.

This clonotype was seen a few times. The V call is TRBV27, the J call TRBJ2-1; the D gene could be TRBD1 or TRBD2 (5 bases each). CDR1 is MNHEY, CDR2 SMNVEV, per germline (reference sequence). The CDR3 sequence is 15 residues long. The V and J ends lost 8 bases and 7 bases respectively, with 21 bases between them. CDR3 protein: CASAPGDGGLNEQFF. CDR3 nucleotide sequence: TGTGCCAGCGCCCCTGGGGACGGCGGGCTTAATGAGCAGTTCTTC.

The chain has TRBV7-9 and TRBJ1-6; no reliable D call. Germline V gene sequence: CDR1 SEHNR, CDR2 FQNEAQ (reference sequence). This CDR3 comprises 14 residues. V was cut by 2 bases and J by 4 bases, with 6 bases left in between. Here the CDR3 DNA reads TGTGCCAGCAGCTTAACACCTTATAATTCACCCCTCCACTTT. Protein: CASSLTPYNSPLHF.

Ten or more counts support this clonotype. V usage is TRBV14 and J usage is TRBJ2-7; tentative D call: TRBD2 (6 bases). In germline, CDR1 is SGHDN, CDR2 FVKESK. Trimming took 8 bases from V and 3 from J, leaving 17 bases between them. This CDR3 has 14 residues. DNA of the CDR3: TGTGCCAGCGCCCGGGGGTCCGGAGACTACGAGCAGTACTTC. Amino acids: CASARGSGDYEQYF.

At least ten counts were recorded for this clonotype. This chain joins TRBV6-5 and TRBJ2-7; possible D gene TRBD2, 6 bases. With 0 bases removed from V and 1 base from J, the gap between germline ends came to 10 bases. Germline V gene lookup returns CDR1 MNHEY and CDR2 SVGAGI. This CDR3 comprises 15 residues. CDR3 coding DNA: TGTGCCAGCAGTTACTCGTCCGGAGGGTCCTACGAGCAGTACTTC. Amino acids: CASSYSSGGSYEQYF.

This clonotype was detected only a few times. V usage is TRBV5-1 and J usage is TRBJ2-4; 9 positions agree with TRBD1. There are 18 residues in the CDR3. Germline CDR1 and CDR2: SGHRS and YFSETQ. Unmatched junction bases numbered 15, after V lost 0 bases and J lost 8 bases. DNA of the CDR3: TGCGCCAGCAGCTTGGGGGCCCCGGCGGGACAGGGTATGGACATTCAGTACTTC. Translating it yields CASSLGAPAGQGMDIQYF.

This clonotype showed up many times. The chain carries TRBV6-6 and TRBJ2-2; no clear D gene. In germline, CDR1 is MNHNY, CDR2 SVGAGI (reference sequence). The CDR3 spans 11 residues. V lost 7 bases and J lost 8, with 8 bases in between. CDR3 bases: TGTGCCAGCACGGACGGGGGGGAGCTGTTTTTT. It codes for CASTDGGELFF.

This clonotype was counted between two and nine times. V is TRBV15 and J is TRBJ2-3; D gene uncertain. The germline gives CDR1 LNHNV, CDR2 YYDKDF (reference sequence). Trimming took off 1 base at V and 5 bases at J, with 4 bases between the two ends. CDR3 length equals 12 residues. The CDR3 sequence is CATSRAGDTQYF. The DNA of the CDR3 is TGTGCCACCAGCAGAGCAGGAGATACGCAGTATTTT. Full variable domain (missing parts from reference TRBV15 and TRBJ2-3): DAMVIQNPRYQVTQFGKPVTLSCSQTLNHNVMYWYQQKSSQAPKLLFHYYDKDFNNEADTPDNFQSRRPNTSFCFLDIRSPGLGDTAMYLCATSRAGDTQYFGPGTRLTVL.

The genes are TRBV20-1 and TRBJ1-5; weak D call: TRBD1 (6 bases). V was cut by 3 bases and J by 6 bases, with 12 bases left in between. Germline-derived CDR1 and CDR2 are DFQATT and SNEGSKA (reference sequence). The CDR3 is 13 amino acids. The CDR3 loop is CSARYGTSQPQHF. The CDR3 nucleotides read TGCAGTGCTAGGTACGGGACAAGTCAGCCCCAGCATTTT.

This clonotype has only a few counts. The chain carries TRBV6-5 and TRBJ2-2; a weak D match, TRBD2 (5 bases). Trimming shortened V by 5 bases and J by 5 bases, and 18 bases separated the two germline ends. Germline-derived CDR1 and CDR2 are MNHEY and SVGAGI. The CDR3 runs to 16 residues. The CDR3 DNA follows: TGTGCCAGCAGTCCCTTTGGGGTAGCGTGGACCGGGGAGCTGTTTTTT. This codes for CASSPFGVAWTGELFF.

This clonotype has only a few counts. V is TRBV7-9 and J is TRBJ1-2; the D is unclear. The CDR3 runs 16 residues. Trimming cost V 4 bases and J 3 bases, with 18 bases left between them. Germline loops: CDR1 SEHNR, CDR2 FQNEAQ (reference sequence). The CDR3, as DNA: TGTGCCAGCAGCTCCCCGAGGGCAGAGAATTACTATGGCTACACCTTC. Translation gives CASSSPRAENYYGYTF.

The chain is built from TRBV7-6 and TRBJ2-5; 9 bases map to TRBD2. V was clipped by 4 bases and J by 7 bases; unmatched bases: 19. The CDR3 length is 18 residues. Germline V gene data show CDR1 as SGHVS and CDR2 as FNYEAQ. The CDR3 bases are TGTGCCAGCAGCTCCGTAGCGGGGGCGCTGGGAGCCTGGGGGACCCAGTACTTC. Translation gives CASSSVAGALGAWGTQYF.

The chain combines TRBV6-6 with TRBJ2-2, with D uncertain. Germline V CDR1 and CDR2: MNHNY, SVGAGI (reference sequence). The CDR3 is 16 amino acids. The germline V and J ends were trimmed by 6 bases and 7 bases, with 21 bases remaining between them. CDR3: CASSPTHRTGLGELFF. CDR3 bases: TGTGCCAGCAGCCCTACCCACCGGACCGGGCTCGGGGAGCTGTTTTTT.

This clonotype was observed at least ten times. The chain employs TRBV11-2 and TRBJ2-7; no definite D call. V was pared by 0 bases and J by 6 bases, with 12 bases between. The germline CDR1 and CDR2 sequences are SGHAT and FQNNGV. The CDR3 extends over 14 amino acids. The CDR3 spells CASSLDPQVCEQYF. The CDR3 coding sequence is TGTGCCAGCAGCTTAGACCCCCAGGTCTGCGAGCAGTACTTC.

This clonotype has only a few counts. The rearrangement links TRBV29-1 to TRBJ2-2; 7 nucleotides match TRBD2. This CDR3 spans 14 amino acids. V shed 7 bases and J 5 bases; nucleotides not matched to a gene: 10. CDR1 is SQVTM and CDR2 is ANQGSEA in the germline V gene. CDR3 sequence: CSAAGGGRTGELFF. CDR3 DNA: TGCAGCGCAGCAGGCGGGGGAAGGACCGGGGAGCTGTTTTTT.

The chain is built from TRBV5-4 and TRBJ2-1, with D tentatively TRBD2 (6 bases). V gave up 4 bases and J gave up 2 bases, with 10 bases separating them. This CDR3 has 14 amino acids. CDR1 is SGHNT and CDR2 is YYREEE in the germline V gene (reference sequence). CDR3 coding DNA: TGTGCCAGCAGCGGGGGGTCGACCTACAATGAGCAGTTCTTC. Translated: CASSGGSTYNEQFF.

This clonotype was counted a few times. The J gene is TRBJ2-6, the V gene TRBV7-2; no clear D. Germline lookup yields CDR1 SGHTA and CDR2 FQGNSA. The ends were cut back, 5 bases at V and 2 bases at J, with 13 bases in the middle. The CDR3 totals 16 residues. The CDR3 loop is CASSRLTSPGANVLTF. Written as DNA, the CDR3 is TGTGCCAGCAGCCGCTTAACCTCCCCTGGGGCCAACGTCCTGACTTTC.

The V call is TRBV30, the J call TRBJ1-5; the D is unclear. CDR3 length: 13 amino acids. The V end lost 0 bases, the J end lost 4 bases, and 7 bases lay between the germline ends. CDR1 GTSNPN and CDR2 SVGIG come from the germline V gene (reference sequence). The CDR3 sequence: CAWSVRENQPQHF. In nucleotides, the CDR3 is TGTGCCTGGAGTGTACGGGAAAATCAGCCCCAGCATTTT.

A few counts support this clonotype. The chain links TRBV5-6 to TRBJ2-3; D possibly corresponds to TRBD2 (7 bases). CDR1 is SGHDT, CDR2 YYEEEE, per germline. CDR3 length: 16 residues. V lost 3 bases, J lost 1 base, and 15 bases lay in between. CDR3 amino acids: CASSSSRGGGTDTQYF. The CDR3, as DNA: TGTGCCAGCAGCTCTTCCCGCGGGGGCGGCACAGATACGCAGTATTTT.

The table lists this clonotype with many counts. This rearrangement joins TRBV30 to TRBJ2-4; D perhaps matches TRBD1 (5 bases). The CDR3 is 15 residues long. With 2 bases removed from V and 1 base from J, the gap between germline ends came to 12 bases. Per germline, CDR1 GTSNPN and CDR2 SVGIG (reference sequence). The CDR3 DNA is TGTGCCTGGAGTACGACAGCCGGGGCCAAAAACATTCAGTACTTC. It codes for CAWSTTAGAKNIQYF.

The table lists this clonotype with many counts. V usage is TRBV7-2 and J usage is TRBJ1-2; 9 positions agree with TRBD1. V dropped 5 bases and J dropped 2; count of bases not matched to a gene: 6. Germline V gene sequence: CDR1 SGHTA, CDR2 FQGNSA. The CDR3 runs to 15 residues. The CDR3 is CASSVGQGLNYGYTF. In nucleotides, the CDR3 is TGTGCCAGCAGCGTGGGACAGGGTTTAAACTATGGCTACACCTTC.

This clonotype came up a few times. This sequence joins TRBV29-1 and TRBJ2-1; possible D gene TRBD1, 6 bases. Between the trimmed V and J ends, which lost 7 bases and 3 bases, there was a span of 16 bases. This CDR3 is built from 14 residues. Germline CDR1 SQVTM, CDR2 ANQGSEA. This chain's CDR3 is CSANRDTRYNEQFF. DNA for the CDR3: TGCAGCGCGAATCGGGACACCCGCTACAATGAGCAGTTCTTC.

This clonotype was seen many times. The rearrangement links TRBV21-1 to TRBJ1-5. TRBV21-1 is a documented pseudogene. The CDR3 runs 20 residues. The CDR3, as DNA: TGTGCCAGCAGCAAAGCGCTGAGATTGGCTACGGTAGATGGCAATCAGCCCCAGCATTTT. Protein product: CASSKALRLATVDGNQPQHF.

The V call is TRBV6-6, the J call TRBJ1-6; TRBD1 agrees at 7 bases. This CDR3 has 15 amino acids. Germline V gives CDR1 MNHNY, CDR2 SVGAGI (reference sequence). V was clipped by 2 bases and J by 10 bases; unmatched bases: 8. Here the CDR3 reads CASSYIDRARSPLHF. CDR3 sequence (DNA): TGTGCCAGCAGTTACATAGACAGGGCTAGGTCACCCCTCCACTTT.

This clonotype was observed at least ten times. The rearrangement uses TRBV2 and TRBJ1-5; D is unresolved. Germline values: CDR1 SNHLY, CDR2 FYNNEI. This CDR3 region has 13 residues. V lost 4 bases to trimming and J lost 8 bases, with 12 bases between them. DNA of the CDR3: TGTGCCAGCAGTGGGGCCGACTTTGAGCCCCAGCATTTT. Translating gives CASSGADFEPQHF.

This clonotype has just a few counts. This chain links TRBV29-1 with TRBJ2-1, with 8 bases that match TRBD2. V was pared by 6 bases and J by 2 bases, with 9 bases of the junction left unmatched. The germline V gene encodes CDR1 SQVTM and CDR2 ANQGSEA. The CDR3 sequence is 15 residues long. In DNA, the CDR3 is TGCAGCGTCGTCTGGACTAGCCGCACCTACAATGAGCAGTTCTTC. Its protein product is CSVVWTSRTYNEQFF.

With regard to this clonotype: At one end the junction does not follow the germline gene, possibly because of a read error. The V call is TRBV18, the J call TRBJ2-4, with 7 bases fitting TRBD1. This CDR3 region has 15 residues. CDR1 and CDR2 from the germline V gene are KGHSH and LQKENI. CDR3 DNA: TGTGCCAGCTCACCCACCCGGGACAGCAAAAACATTCAGTACTTT. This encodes CASSPTRDSKNIQYF.